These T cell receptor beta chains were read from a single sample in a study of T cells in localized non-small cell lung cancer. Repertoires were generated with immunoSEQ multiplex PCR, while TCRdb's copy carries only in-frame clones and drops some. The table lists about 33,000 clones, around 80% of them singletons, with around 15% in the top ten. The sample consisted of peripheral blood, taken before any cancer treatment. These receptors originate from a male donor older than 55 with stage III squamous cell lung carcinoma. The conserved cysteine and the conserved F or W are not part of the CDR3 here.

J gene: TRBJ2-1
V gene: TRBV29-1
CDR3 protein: SVEPGLAGYNEQF

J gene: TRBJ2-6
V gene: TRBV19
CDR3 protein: ASSIRQNRIGANVLT

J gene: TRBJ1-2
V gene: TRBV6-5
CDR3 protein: ASRRSGGANYGYT

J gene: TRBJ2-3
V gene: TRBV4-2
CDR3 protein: ASSLSTDTQY

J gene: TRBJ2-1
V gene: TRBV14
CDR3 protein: ASSQEGQAGNEQF

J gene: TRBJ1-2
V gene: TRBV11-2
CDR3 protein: ASSANREYGYT

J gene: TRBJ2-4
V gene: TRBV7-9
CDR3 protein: ASSLATSGFQY

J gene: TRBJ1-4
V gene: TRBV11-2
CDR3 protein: ASSLGDSYRNEKLF

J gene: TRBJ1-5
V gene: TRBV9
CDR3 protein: ASSVGWQKGQPQH

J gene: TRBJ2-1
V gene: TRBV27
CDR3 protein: ASRDDRALGNEQF

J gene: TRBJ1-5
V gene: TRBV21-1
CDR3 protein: ASSTPWAGKDQPQH

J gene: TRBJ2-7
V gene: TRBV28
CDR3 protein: ASSGDYEQY

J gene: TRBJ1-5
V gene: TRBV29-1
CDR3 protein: SVAAGISNQPQH

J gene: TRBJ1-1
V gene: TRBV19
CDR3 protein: ASSIGRETEAF

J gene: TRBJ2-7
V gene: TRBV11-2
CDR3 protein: ASSKESRGHEQY

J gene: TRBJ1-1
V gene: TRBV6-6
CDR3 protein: ASSPIQGNTEAF

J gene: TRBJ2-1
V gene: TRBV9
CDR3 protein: ASSSEAGDSDEQF

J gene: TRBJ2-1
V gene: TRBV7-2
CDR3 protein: ASSLNGEQF

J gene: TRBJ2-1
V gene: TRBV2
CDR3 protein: ASSKRLPYNEQF

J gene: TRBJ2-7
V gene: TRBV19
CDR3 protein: ASSIDSSGRNEQY

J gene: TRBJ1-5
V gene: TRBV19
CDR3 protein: ASSIGKYQPQH

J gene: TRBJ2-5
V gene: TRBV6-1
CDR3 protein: ASSEAQGAAQY

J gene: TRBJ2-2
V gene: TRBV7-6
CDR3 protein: ASSPRGHSNTGELF

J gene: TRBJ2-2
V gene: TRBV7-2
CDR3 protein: ASSLGQGQTGELF

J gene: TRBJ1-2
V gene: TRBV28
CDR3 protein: ASAGTEYGYT

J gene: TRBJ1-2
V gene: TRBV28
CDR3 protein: ASSRYGYT

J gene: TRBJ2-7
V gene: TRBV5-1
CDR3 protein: ASSFMGPTVYEQY

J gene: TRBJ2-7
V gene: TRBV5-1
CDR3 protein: ASSLDSEQY

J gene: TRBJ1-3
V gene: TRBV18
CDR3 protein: ASSFSDSSSGNTIY

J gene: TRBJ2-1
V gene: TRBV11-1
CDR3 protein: ASSLRTSGGQNEQF

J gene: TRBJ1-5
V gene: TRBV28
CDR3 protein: ASSSRRQGAREQPQH

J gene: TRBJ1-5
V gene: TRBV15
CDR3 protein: ATYRTNQPQH

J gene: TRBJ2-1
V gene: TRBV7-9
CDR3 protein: ASSDRDRFYNEQF

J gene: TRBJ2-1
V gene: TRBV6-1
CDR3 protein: ASSEGGLAGNEQF

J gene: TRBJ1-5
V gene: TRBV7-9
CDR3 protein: ASSFSGNNQPQH